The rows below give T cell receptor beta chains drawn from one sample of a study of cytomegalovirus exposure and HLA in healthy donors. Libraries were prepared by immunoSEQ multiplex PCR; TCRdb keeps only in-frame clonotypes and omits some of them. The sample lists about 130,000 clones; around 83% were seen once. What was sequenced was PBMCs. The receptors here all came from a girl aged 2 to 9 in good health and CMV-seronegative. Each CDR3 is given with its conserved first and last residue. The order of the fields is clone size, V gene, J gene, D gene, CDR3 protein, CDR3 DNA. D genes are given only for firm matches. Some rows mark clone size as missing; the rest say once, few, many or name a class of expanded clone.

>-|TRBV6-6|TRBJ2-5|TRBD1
CASSYQGQIETQYF
TGTGCCAGCAGTTACCAGGGACAGATTGAGACCCAGTACTTC
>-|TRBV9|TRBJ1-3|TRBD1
CASSERTGMAGNTIYF
TGTGCCAGCAGCGAGAGGACAGGGATGGCCGGAAACACCATATATTTT
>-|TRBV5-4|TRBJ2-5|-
CASSSPGGRTQYF
TGTGCCAGCAGCTCCCCCGGGGGACGGACCCAGTACTTC
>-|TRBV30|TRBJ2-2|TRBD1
CAWGQGAGELFF
TGTGCCTGGGGCCAGGGGGCCGGGGAGCTGTTTTTT
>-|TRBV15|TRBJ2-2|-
CATSRATRGTGELFF
TGTGCCACCAGCAGAGCGACCCGGGGCACCGGGGAGCTGTTTTTT
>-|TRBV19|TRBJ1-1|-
CASSIASLRGTEAFF
TGTGCCAGTAGTATAGCCTCCCTTAGGGGCACTGAAGCTTTCTTT
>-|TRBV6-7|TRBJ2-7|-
CASSRPLRGRASYEQYF
TGTGCCAGCAGCCGCCCCTTACGGGGAAGGGCTTCCTACGAGCAGTACTTC
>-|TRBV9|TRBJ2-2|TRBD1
CASSRTGGFVRLFF
TGTGCCAGCAGCCGGACAGGGGGCTTTGTAAGGCTGTTTTTT
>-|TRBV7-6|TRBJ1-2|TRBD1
CASSSHRGPLGGYTF
TGTGCCAGCAGCTCACACAGGGGTCCCCTTGGGGGCTACACCTTC
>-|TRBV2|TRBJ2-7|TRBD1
CASVRDRGVTYEQYF
TGTGCCAGCGTCCGGGACAGGGGGGTTACCTACGAGCAGTACTTC
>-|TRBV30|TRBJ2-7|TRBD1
CAWQGAVIYEQYF
TGTGCCTGGCAGGGGGCTGTGATCTACGAGCAGTACTTC
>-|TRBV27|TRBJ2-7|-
CASSLLSSMYEQYF
TGTGCCAGCAGTTTACTATCTAGTATGTACGAGCAGTACTTC
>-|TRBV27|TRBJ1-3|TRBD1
CASSLRTGPGNTIYF
TGTGCCAGCAGTTTACGGACAGGGCCTGGAAACACCATATATTTT
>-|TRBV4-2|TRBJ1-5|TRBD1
CASSQDTGQGGVRHF
TGTGCCAGCAGCCAAGACACCGGACAGGGTGGAGTTAGGCATTTT
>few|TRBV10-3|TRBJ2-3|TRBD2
CAISTGTSVFYF
TGTGCCATCAGTACCGGGACTAGCGTTTTTTATTTT
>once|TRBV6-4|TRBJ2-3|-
CASSDSGVTDTQYF
TGTGCCAGCAGTGACTCAGGGGTCACAGATACGCAGTATTTT
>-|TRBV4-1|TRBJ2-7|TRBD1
CASSWDSSYEQYF
TGCGCCAGCAGCTGGGACAGCTCCTACGAGCAGTACTTC